These T cell receptor beta chains were read from a single sample in a study of CD8 T cells in ankylosing spondylitis. TCRdb ran MiXCR on the 5' RACE reads and lists one entry per CDR3 protein. The table includes roughly 700,000 distinct CDR3 sequences, roughly 20% detected once. Input material: blood, either unsorted or a sorted T cell fraction (not recorded which). These TCRs come from a male donor with ankylosing spondylitis. The CDR3 runs from the conserved cysteine through the conserved F or W. D genes are given only for firm matches. Clone size appears in some rows only: once, few, many, or a class for an expanded clone.

few,-,TRBJ1-2,TRBV12-3/TRBV12-4,TGTGCCAGCAGTAAGACGGAGAACTATGGCTACACCTTC,CASSKTENYGYTF
few,-,TRBJ2-1,TRBV20-1,TGCAGTGCTAGAGTACAGGGCTCCTACAATGAGCAGTTCTTC,CSARVQGSYNEQFF
few,TRBD1,TRBJ1-1,TRBV11-2,TGTGCCAGCAGCACAGGTCGACAGGGGAGGACTGAAGCTTTCTTT,CASSTGRQGRTEAFF
-,-,TRBJ1-2,TRBV4-1,TGCGCCAGCAGCCAAGAATCCTTTTGGGGCTACACCTTC,CASSQESFWGYTF
-,-,TRBJ2-3,TRBV4-3,TGCGCCAGCAGCCAAGGGTTGGGGTTCTCAGATACGCAGTATTTT,CASSQGLGFSDTQYF
few,-,TRBJ1-4,TRBV4-1,TGCGCCAGCAGCCAAGAATTCAGGACCAGGGAGGCTAATGAAAAACTGTTTTTT,CASSQEFRTREANEKLFF
few,-,TRBJ1-4,TRBV5-1,TGCGCCAGCAGCTTGGCCCGAGGGGCTAACGAAAAACTGTTTTTT,CASSLARGANEKLFF
-,TRBD2,TRBJ2-3,TRBV3-1,TGTGCCAGCACCCAAGATCCCCCTAGCGGGGTCACAGATACGCAGTATTTT,CASTQDPPSGVTDTQYF
few,TRBD1,TRBJ1-2,TRBV15,TGTGCCACCAGCAGTCCCCAGGGGGGCAGGGGGCAACGTCTGGATGGCTACACCTTC,CATSSPQGGRGQRLDGYTF
-,TRBD1,TRBJ2-5,TRBV11-1,TGTGCCAGCAGCTCTACGACAGGGCCCCGGTGGACCCAGTACTTC,CASSSTTGPRWTQYF
-,-,TRBJ2-5,TRBV28,TGTGCCAGCAGTTTCCGGACACAAACGACGCTAGGGACCCAGTACTTC,CASSFRTQTTLGTQYF
-,TRBD1,TRBJ2-5,TRBV29-1,TGCAGCGTTGGACTCCGGGACAGGGGTGAGACCCAGTACTTC,CSVGLRDRGETQYF
-,TRBD1,TRBJ1-1,TRBV19,TGTGCCAGTAGCCAGAAGACAGGGGGATGGACTGAAGCTTTCTTT,CASSQKTGGWTEAFF
few,-,TRBJ2-2,TRBV12-3/TRBV12-4,TGTGCCAGCAGACAAAGGGGTTCAGGATGGGAGGACACCGGGGAGCTGTTTTTT,CASRQRGSGWEDTGELFF
few,-,TRBJ2-2,TRBV11-2,TGTGCCAGCAGCTCGAAGGCTTCGCCCGGGGAGCTGTTTTTT,CASSSKASPGELFF
-,TRBD2,TRBJ2-5,TRBV27,TGTGCCAGCAGTCCGATCGGGACTAGCGGCCAAGAGACCCAGTACTTC,CASSPIGTSGQETQYF
-,-,TRBJ1-2,TRBV5-1,TGCGCCAGCAGCGTGCAGCAGGGGCTCCCCTATGGCTACACCTTC,CASSVQQGLPYGYTF
few,-,TRBJ2-7,TRBV4-1,TGCGCCAGCAGCCAAGATACGGGATATTACGAGCAGTACTTC,CASSQDTGYYEQYF
few,-,TRBJ1-2,TRBV12-3/TRBV12-4,TGTGCCAGCAGTTTCGGACCGGGGCCTAACTATGGCTACACCTTC,CASSFGPGPNYGYTF
-,-,TRBJ2-6,TRBV12-3/TRBV12-4,TGTGCCAGCAGTAGGGGTCCCTCTGGGGCCAACGTCCTGACTTTC,CASSRGPSGANVLTF
many,-,TRBJ2-3,TRBV20-1,TGCAGTGCTAGAGATCGGAGGGGACCCACAGATACGCAGTATTTT,CSARDRRGPTDTQYF
few,-,TRBJ2-2,TRBV5-1,TGCGCCAGCAGCTCCGGGGGGCGGACCGGGGAGCTGTTTTTT,CASSSGGRTGELFF
few,TRBD2,TRBJ2-2,TRBV5-1,TGCGCCAGCAGCCCACTAGCGGGAGGCCTCGGCGGGGAGCTGTTTTTT,CASSPLAGGLGGELFF
few,TRBD1,TRBJ2-1,TRBV9,TGTGCCAGCAGCCCATTCCAACAGGGGGCTTACAATGAGCAGTTCTTC,CASSPFQQGAYNEQFF
few,TRBD2,TRBJ2-1,TRBV6-2/TRBV6-3,TGTGCCAGCAGCCCCGGGGCTAGCGGGAAGAATGAGCAGTTCTTC,CASSPGASGKNEQFF
few,TRBD1,TRBJ2-2,TRBV19,TGTGCCAGTAGTATATCACGACAGGGCCGGGAGCTGTTTTTT,CASSISRQGRELFF
-,TRBD1,TRBJ1-6,TRBV20-1,TGCAGTGCTAGTCCCAGGGGGTGGTATAATTCACCCCTCCACTTT,CSASPRGWYNSPLHF
many,-,TRBJ1-1,TRBV9,TGTGCCAGCAGCGTAGTAGGAGGCGGGGTCTCTGCGGAAGCTTTCTTT,CASSVVGGGVSAEAFF
-,TRBD1,TRBJ2-2,TRBV11-3,TGTGCCAGCAGCCCCGAGACAGGGAACCGAGCCGGGGAGCTGTTTTTT,CASSPETGNRAGELFF
few,-,TRBJ1-4,TRBV7-9,TGTGCCAGCAGCTCCCAAGATGCAACTAATGAAAAACTGTTTTTT,CASSSQDATNEKLFF
few,TRBD2,TRBJ2-3,TRBV3-1,TGTGCCAGCAGCCAATCAGGGAGGGCAGATACGCAGTATTTT,CASSQSGRADTQYF
few,TRBD1,TRBJ1-2,TRBV5-1,TGCGCCAGCAGCTTGGCTTCTCAGGGGGCGAACTATGGCTACACCTTC,CASSLASQGANYGYTF
-,-,TRBJ2-7,TRBV27,TGTGCCAGCGCCGACGCCATCGGCGGGACCTACGAGCAGTACTTC,CASADAIGGTYEQYF
few,-,TRBJ2-1,TRBV27,TGTGCCAGCAGTTTTACCGGGGCCGGCGATGAGCAGTTCTTC,CASSFTGAGDEQFF
-,-,TRBJ1-1,TRBV12-3/TRBV12-4,TGTGCCAGCACCTTGTTTGCGGGCAGCAAAGTGAACACTGAAGCTTTCTTT,CASTLFAGSKVNTEAFF
-,-,TRBJ1-4,TRBV20-1,TGCAGTGCTAGGGGGGGAAACGCCGAAAAACTGTTTTTT,CSARGGNAEKLFF
many,-,TRBJ2-7,TRBV12-3/TRBV12-4,TGTGCCAGCAGTAGGCAGGACGGTCCCTACGAGCAGTACTTC,CASSRQDGPYEQYF
-,-,TRBJ1-1,TRBV27,TGTGCCAGCAGTAACAGGGCAATGAACACTGAAGCTTTCTTT,CASSNRAMNTEAFF
few,-,TRBJ2-5,TRBV9,TGTGCCAGCAGCACGAACGTCGGGGCCCAAGAGACCCAGTACTTC,CASSTNVGAQETQYF
many,TRBD1,TRBJ1-2,TRBV7-2,TGTGCCAGCAGCTCGGACCGACAGGGCTTGAGTGGCTACACCTTC,CASSSDRQGLSGYTF
-,TRBD2,TRBJ2-2,TRBV12-5,TGTGCTAGTGGAAATAGCGGGAGCGCCGGGGAGCTGTTTTTT,CASGNSGSAGELFF
many,TRBD1,TRBJ2-1,TRBV4-1,TGCGCCAGCAGCCAAACTGGGACAGCCTACAATGAGCAGTTCTTC,CASSQTGTAYNEQFF
few,TRBD2,TRBJ2-1,TRBV7-2,TGTGCCAGCAGCTTTGACCCCAGCGGGATGGTGCAGTTCTTC,CASSFDPSGMVQFF
few,TRBD1,TRBJ2-7,TRBV29-1,TGCAGCGTAGACAGGGGGCCATACGAGCAGTACTTC,CSVDRGPYEQYF
few,-,TRBJ2-7,TRBV27,TGTGCCAGCCAAAGAGGGGGTCGGGGCTCCTACGAGCAGTACTTC,CASQRGGRGSYEQYF
once,-,TRBJ2-3,TRBV6-2/TRBV6-3,TGTGCCAGCAGGAAAACAGGGCTGGACCGAGATACGCAGTATTTT,CASRKTGLDRDTQYF
few,-,TRBJ1-3,TRBV18,TGTGCCAGCTCACGGGAGGGCGGAAACACCATATATTTT,CASSREGGNTIYF
-,-,TRBJ1-5,TRBV28,TGTGCCAGCGGGGAAATTTCAAATCAGCCCCAGCATTTT,CASGEISNQPQHF
-,-,TRBJ1-5,TRBV5-1,TGCGCCAGCAGCCCTCAGGGGAGCAAGCCCCAGCATTTT,CASSPQGSKPQHF
-,TRBD2,TRBJ2-5,TRBV28,TGTGCCAGCAGTCCCCTAGCGGGAGCCAGGGGAGAGACCCAGTACTTC,CASSPLAGARGETQYF
-,-,TRBJ1-1,TRBV9,TGTGCCAGCAGCGTCGGGGGGCACACTGAAGCTTTCTTT,CASSVGGHTEAFF